The text below deals with one T cell receptor (beta chain). Its antigen remains undetermined. It has no much larger one-base neighbor in the sample; base qualities were not kept. V drops 8 bases and J drops 5 bases, leaving 10 bases in between. Including cysteine and phenylalanine, the CDR3 has 13 amino acids. The sequence is cut down to CDR3 DNA, 39 bases in frame from base 1. The CDR1 and CDR2 encoded by the germline V gene (reference sequence) are LGHDT and YNNKEL. The collaborating institutions used their own protocols to collect whole blood in K2EDTA tubes. Collaborator samples were shipped for TCRbeta analysis as frozen whole blood, isolated PBMCs, or DNA extracted from either sample type. The data derive from a study of blood T cell repertoires in COVID-19 (dated by TCRdb to 2019 to 2021). In terms of the full investigation: The collaborator samples originated in the United States, Italy and Spain and spanned the acute and convalescent phases of COVID-19. The material from the prospective study consisted of cDNA or gDNA derived from T cells, B-cell-depleted T cells, or PBMCs. Deeply sampled blood TCRbeta repertoires from subjects exposed to, actively infected with, or recovered from COVID-19 were included in the dataset. The repertoires were released in a freely available public database meant as a resource for research on the immune response to SARS-CoV-2. The samples were drawn from two sources: the first 160 participants of the ongoing ImmuneRACE study, and 1,000 to 1,500 subjects contributed by 6 global collaborators. Sample metadata almost always included a de-identified subject ID, COVID-19 status, age in years and sex. Where available, HLA class I and class II types were taken from metadata supplied by the sample provider and were not determined by assay-based typing.

General conclusions and limits of the study: The quantity of clinical and demographic metadata differed by source and by participant and was supplied without curation.

TCRbeta CDR3 regions were amplified from genomic DNA by means of the immunoSEQ Assay, a bias-controlled multiplex PCR. Turning to the authors' computational methods: Nucleated cell counts per sample were estimated from amplification of reference gene primers within the assay. To quantify the absolute abundance of each unique TCRbeta CDR3 rearrangement, sequence reads were collapsed and filtered. For each sample, productive Simpson clonality was calculated as the square root of Simpson's diversity index over productive rearrangements. The clones in this table, taken by TCRdb from immuneACCESS, are in-frame only. Not every clone is retained; where verified, under half of the shortfall comes from an unresolved V gene, and the cause of the rest is unknown. That table gives V, J and clone size, and the DNA gave D and trimming. Within this sample are over 45,000 clones, with roughly 80% of them counted one time only. The top ten clones comprise about 15% of the sample.

The V gene is TRBV3-1 (or the pseudogene TRBV3-2) and the J gene is TRBJ1-6; too little of a D gene remains to name it. The origin of this receptor is a man between 70 and 80 years old with active COVID-19. Sequenced sample: peripheral blood. The DNA reads TGTGCCAGCCGCGGGCCCGATAATTCACCCCTCCACTTT. Its amino acids are CASRGPDNSPLHF.